This T cell receptor beta chain was found in a study of cytomegalovirus exposure and HLA in healthy donors. The CDR3 totals 15 residues. Germline trimming cut 5 bases from V and 1 base from J; bases unmatched to any gene: 5. Germline CDR1 SEHNR, CDR2 FQNEAQ (reference sequence). Vbeta (60) and Jbeta (13) primers were used in the PCR. The table came from immunoSEQ multiplex PCR; TCRdb's copy has only in-frame clones and leaves some out. The data contain over 200,000 clones, almost 85% of them seen just once; the ten biggest clones take up over 0.5%. The J gene is TRBJ2-1, the V gene TRBV7-9; 7 nucleotides agree with TRBD2. The TCR sequence derives from a woman aged 40 to 50 in good health and CMV-seronegative. The specimen sequenced was PBMCs. The CDR3: CASSPIGGSYNEQFF. CDR3 coding DNA: TGTGCCAGCAGCCCGATCGGGGGGTCCTACAATGAGCAGTTCTTC.